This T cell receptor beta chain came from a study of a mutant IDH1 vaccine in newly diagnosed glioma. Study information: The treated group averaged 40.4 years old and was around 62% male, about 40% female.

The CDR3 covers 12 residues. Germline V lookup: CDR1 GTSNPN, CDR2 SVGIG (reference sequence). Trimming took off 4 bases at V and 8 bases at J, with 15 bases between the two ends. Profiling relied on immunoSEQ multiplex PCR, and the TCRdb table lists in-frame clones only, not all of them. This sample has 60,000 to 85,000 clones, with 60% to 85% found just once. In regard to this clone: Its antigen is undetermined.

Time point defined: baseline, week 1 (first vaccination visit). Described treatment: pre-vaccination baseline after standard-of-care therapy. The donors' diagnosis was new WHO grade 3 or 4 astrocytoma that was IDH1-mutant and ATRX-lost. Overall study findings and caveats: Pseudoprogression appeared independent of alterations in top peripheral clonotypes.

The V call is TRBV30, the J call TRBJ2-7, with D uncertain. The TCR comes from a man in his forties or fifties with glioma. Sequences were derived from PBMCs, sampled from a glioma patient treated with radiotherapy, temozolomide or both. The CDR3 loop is CAWTDSRRKQYF. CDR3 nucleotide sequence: TGTGCCTGGACCGACTCCAGGAGAAAGCAGTACTTC. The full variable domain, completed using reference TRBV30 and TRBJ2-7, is SQTIHQWPATLVQPVGSPLSLECTVEGTSNPNLYWYRQAAGRGLQLLFYSVGIGQISSEVPQNLSASRPQDRQFILSSKKLLLSDSGFYLCAWTDSRRKQYFGPGTRLTVT.